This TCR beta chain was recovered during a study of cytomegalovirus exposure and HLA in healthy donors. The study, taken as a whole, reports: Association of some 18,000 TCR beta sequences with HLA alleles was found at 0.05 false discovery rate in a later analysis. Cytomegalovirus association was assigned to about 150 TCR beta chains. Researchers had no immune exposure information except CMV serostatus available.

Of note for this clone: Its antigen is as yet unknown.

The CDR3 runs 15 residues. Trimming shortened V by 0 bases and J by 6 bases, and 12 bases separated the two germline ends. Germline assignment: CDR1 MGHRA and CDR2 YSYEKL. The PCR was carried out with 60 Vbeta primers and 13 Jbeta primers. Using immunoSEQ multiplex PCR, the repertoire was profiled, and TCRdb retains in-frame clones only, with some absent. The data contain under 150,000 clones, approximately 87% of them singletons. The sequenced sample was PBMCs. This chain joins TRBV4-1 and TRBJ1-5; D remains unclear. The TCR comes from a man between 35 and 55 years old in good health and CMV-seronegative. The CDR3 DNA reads TGCGCCAGCAGCCAAGATACCGGGGAGGGTCAGCCCCAGCATTTT. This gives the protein CASSQDTGEGQPQHF.